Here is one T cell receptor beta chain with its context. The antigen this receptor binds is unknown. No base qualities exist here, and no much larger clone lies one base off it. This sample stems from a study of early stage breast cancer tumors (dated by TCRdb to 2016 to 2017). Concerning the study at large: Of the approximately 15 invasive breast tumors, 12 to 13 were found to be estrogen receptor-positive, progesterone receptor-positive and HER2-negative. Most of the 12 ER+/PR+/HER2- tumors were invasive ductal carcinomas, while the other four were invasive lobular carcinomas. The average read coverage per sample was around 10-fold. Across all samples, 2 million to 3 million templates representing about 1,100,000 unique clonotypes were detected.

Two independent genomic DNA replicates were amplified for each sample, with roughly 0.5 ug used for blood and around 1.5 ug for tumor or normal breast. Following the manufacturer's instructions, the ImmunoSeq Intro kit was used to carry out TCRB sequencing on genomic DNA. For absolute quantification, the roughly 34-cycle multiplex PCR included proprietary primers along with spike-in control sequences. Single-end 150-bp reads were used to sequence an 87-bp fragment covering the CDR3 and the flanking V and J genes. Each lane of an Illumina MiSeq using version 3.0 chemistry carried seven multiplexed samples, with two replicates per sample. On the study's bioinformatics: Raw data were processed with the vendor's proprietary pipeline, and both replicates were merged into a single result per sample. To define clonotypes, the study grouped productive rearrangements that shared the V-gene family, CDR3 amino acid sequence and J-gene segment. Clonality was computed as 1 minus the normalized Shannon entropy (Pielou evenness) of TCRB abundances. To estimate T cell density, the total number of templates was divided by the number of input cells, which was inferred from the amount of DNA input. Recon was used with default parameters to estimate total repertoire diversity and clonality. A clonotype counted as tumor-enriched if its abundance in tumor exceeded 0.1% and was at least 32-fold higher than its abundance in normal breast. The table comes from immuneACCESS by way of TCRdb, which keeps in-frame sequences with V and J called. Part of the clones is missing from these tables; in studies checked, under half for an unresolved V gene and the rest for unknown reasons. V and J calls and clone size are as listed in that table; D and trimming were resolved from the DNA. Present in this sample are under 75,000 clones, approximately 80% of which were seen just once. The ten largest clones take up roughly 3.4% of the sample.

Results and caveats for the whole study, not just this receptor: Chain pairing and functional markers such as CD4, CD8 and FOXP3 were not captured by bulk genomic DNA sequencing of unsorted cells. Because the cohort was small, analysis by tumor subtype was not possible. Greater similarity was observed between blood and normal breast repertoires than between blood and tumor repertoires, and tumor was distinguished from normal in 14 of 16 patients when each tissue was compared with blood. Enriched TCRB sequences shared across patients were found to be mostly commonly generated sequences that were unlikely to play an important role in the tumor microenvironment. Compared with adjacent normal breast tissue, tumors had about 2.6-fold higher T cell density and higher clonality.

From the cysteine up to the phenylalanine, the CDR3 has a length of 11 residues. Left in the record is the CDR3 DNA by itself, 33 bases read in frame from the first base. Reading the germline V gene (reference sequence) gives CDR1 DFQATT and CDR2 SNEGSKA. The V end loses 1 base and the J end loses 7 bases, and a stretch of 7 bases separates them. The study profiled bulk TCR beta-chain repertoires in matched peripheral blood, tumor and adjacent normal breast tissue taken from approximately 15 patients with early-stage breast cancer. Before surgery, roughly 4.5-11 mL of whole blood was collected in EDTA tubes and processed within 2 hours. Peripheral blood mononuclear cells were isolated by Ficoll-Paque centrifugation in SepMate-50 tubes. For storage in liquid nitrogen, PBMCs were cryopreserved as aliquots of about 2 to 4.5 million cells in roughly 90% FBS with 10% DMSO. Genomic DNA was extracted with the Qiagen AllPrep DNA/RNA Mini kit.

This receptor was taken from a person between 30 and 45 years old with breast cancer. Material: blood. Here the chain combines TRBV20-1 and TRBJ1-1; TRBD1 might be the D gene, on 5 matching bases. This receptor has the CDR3 CSARVQVEAFF. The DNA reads TGCAGTGCTAGAGTACAGGTTGAAGCTTTCTTT.